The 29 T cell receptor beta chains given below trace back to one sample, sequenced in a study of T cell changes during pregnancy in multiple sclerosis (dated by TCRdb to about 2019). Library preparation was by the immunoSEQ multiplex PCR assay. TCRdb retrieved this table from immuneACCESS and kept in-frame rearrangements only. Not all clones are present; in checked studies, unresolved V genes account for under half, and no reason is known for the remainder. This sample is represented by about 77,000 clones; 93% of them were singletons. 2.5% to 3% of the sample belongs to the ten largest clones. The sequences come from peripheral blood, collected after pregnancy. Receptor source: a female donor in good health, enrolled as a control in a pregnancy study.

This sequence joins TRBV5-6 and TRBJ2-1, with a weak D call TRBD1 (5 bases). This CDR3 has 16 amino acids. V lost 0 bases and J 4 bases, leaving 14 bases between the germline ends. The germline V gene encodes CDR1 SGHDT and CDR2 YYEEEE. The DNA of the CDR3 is TGTGCCAGCAGCTTGGAGTCGATGTCAGGGTACAATGAGCAGTTCTTC. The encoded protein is CASSLESMSGYNEQFF.

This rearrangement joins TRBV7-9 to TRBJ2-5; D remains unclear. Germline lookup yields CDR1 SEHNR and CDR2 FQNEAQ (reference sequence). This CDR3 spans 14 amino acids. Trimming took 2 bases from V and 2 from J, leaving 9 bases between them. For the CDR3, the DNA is TGTGCCAGCAGCTTAAGGTACGGGCAAGAGACCCAGTACTTC. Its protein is CASSLRYGQETQYF.

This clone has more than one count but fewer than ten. Here the CDR3 reads CASSSAWGGPPTQYF. CDR3 nucleotides: TGTGCCAGCAGCTCAGCTTGGGGGGGACCCCCTACGCAGTATTTT. The rearrangement links TRBV7-9 to TRBJ2-3, with TRBD2 identical over 7 bases. This CDR3 spans 15 amino acids. J lost 8 bases, V lost 4 bases, and 12 bases had no gene match. Germline CDR1 and CDR2: SEHNR and FQNEAQ (reference sequence).

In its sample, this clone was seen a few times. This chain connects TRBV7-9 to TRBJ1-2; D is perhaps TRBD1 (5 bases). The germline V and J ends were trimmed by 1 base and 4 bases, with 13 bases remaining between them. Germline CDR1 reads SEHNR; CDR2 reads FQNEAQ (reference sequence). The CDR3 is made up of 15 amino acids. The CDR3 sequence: CASSLGQGGSYGYTF. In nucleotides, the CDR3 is TGTGCCAGCAGCTTAGGGCAGGGAGGGAGCTATGGCTACACCTTC.

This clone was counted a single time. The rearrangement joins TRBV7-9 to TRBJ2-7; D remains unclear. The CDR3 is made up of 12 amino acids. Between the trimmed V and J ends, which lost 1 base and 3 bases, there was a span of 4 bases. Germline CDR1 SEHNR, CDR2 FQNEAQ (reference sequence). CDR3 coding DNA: TGTGCCAGCAGCTTAGAGAGCTACGAGCAGTACTTC. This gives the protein CASSLESYEQYF.

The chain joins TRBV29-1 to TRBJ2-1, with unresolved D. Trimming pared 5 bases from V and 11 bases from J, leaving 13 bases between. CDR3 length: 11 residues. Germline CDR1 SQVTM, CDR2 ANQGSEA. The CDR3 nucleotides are TGCAGCGTTCCACGAGAACTAAAGCAGTTCTTC. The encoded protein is CSVPRELKQFF.

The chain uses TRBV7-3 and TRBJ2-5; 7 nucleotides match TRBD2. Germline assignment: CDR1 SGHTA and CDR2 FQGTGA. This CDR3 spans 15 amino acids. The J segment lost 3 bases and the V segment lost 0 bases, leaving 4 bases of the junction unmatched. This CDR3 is CASSLTGTKEETQYF. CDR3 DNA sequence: TGTGCCAGCAGCTTAACGGGGACTAAGGAAGAGACCCAGTACTTC.

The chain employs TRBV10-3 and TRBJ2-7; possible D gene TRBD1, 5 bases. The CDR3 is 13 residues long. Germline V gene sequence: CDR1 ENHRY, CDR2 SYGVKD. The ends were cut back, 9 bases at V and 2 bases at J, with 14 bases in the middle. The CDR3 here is CAIQLQATYEQYF. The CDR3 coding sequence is TGTGCCATTCAACTACAGGCGACCTACGAGCAGTACTTC.

The CDR3 bases are TGTGCCAGCAAAAAGGCTAGCTCCTACAATGAGCAGTTCTTC. It is translated as CASKKASSYNEQFF. V and J are TRBV6-6 and TRBJ2-1; D remains ambiguous. Germline loops: CDR1 MNHNY, CDR2 SVGAGI (reference sequence). The CDR3 sequence is 14 residues long. The V end was cut by 7 bases, the J end by 0 bases, with 10 bases between.

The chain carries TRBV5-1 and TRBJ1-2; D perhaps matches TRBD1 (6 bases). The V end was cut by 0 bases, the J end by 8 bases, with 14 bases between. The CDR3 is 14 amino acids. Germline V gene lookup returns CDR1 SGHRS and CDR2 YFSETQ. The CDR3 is CASSLGGHEWGYTF. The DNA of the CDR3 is TGCGCCAGCAGCTTGGGGGGACACGAATGGGGCTACACCTTC.

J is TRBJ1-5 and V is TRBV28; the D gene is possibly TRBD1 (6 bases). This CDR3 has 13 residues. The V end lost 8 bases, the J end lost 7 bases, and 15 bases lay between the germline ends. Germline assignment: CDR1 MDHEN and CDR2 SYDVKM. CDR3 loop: CASWGTGKQPQHF. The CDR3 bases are TGTGCCAGCTGGGGAACAGGGAAACAGCCCCAGCATTTT.

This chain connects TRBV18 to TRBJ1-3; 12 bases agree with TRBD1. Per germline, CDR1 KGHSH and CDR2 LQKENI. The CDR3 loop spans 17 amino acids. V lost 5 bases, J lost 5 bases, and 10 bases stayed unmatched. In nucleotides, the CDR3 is TGTGCCAGCTCAGGGACAGGGGGCTCTGACCCTCGAAACACCATATATTTT. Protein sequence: CASSGTGGSDPRNTIYF.

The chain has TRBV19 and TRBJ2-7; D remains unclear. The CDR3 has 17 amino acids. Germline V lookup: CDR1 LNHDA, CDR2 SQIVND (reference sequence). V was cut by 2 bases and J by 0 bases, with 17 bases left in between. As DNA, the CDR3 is TGTGCCAGTAGTATAACCGCCGGAGAGCATAGCTCCTACGAGCAGTACTTC. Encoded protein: CASSITAGEHSSYEQYF.

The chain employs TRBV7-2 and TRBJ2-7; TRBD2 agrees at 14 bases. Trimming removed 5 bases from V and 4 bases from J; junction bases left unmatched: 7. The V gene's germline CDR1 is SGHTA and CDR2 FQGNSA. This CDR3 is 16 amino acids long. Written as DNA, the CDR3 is TGTGCCAGCAGCCCGGGGACTAGCGGGAGTTTGTACGAGCAGTACTTC. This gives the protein CASSPGTSGSLYEQYF.

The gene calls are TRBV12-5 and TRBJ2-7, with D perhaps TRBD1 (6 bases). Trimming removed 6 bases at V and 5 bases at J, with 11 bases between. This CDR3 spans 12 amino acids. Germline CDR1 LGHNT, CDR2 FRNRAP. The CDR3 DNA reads TGTGCTAGTGGCCGAACAGGGAACGAGCAGTACTTC. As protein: CASGRTGNEQYF.

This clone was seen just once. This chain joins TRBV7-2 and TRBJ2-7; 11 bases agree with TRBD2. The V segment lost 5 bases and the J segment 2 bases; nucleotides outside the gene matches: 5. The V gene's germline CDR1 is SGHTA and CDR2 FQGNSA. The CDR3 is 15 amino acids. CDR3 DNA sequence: TGTGCCAGCAGCACCCTAGCGGGAGGACCCTACGAGCAGTACTTC. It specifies CASSTLAGGPYEQYF. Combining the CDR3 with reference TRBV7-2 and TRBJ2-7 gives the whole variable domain GAGVSQSPSNKVTEKGKDVELRCDPISGHTALYWYRQSLGQGLEFLIYFQGNSAPDKSGLPSDRFSAERTGGSVSTLTIQRTQQEDSAVYLCASSTLAGGPYEQYFGPGTRLTVT.

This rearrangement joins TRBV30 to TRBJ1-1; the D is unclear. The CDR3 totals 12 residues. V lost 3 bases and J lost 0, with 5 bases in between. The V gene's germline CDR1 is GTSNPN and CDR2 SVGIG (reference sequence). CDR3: CAWREMNTEAFF. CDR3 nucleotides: TGTGCCTGGAGGGAGATGAACACTGAAGCTTTCTTT.

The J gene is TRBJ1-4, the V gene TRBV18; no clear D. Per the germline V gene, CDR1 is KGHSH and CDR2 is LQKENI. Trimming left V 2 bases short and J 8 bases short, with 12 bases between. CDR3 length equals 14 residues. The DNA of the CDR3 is TGTGCCAGCTCACCAGTGGAGCCACGGGAAAAACTGTTTTTT. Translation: CASSPVEPREKLFF.

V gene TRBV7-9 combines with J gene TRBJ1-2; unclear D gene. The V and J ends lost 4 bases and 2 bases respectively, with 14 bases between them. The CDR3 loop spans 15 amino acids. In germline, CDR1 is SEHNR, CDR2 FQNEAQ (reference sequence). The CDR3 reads CASSSPRHLNYGYTF. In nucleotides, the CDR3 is TGTGCCAGCAGCTCTCCTCGACACCTGAACTATGGCTACACCTTC.

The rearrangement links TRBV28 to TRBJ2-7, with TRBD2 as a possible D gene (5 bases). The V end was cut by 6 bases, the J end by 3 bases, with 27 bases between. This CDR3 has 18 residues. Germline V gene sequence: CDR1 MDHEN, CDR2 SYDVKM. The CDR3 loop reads CASSQTYLRRTRDYEQYF. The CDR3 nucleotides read TGTGCCAGCAGCCAAACATACCTGAGACGGACGAGGGACTACGAGCAGTACTTC.

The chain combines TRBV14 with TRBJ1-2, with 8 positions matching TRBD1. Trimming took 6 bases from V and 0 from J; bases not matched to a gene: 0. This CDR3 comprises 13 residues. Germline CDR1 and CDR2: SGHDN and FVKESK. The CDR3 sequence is CASRQGANYGYTF. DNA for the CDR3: TGTGCCAGCAGACAGGGGGCTAACTATGGCTACACCTTC.

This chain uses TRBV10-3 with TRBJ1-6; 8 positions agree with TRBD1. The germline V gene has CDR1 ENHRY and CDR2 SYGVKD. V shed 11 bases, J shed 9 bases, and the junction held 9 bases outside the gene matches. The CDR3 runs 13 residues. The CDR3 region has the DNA TGTGCCTCGCAGAGCAGGGGGCTTTCACCCCTCCACTTT. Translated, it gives CASQSRGLSPLHF.

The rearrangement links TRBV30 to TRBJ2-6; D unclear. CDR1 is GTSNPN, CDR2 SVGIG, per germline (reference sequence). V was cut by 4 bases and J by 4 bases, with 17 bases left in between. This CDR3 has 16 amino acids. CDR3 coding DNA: TGTGCCTGGATATCCCGGGTCCTGTCCGGGGCCAACGTCCTGACTTTC. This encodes CAWISRVLSGANVLTF.

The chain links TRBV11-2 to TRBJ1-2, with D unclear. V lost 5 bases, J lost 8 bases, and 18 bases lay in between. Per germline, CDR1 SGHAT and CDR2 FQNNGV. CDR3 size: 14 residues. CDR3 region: CASSLPGASSGYTF. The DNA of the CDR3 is TGTGCCAGCAGCCTGCCGGGAGCCTCCTCGGGCTACACCTTC.

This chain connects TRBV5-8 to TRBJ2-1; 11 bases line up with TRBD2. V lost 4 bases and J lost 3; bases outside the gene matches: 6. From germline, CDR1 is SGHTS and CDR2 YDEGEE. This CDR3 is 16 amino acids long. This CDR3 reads CASSPFSGRVYNEQFF. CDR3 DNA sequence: TGTGCCAGCAGCCCATTTAGCGGGAGGGTCTACAATGAGCAGTTCTTC.

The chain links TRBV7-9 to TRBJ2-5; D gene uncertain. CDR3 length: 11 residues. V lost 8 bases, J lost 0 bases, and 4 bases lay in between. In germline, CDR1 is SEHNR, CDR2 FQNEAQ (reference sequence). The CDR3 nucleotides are TGTGCCAGCCCCGACCAAGAGACCCAGTACTTC. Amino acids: CASPDQETQYF.

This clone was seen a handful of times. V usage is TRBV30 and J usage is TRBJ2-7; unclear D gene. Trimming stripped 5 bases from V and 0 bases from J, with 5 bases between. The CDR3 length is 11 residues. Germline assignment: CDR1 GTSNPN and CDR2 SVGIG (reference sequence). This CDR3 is CAWERSYEQYF. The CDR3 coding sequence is TGTGCCTGGGAGCGCTCCTACGAGCAGTACTTC.

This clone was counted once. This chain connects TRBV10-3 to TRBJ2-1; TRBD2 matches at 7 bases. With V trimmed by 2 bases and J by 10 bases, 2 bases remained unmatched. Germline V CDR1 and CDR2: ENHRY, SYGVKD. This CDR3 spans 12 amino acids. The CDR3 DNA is TGTGCCATCAGTGAGGTCGGGAGGGAGCAGTTCTTC. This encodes CAISEVGREQFF.

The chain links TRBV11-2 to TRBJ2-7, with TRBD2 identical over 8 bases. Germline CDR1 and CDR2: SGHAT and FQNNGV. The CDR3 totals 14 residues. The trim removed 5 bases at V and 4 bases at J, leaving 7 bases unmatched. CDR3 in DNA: TGTGCCAGCAGCCGAGCGGGAGACTTTTACGAGCAGTACTTC. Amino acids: CASSRAGDFYEQYF.